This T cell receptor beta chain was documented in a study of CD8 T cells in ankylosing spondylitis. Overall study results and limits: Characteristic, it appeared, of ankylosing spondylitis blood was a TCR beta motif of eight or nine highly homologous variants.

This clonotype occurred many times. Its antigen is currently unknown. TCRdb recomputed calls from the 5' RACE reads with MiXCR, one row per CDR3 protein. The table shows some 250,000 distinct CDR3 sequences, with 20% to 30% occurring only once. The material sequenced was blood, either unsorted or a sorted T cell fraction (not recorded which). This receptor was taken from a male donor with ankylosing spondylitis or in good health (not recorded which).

The CDR3 loop is CAISEPGRAGANVLTF. The CDR3, as DNA: TGTGCCATCAGTGAGCCGGGGAGGGCTGGGGCCAACGTCCTGACTTTC. The rearrangement uses TRBV10-3 and TRBJ2-6; 7 bases map to TRBD2. V was pared by 2 bases and J by 2 bases, with 3 bases of the junction left unmatched. This CDR3 region has 16 residues. Germline lookup yields CDR1 ENHRY and CDR2 SYGVKD.